This TCR beta chain was retrieved from a study of CD8 T cells in ankylosing spondylitis. Overall study results and limits: Previously reported in reactive arthritis synovial fluid and blood were some of the motif variants. Blood from ankylosing spondylitis patients appeared to carry a characteristic roughly eight-variant TCR beta motif. There was reportedly significant enrichment of clones that were disease-linked in matched ankylosing spondylitis synovial fluid.

This clonotype was seen only a few times. The antigen is unknown. Deletions cut 3 bases from V and 3 bases from J, with 13 bases between. This CDR3 has 14 residues. Germline V gives CDR1 GTSNPN, CDR2 SVGIG (reference sequence). MiXCR was run by TCRdb on the 5' RACE reads, yielding one entry per CDR3 protein. The repertoire consists of hundreds of thousands of distinct CDR3 sequences, with 25% to 30% occurring once and the leading ten covering about 0.92%. This sequence originates from a male donor with ankylosing spondylitis. The V and J genes are TRBV30 and TRBJ2-3; maybe TRBD1 (6 bases). The sequencing sample was made of blood, either unsorted or a sorted T cell fraction (not recorded which). The CDR3 bases are TGTGCCTGGAGAGGGGACACCACAACAGATACGCAGTATTTT. Amino acids: CAWRGDTTTDTQYF.